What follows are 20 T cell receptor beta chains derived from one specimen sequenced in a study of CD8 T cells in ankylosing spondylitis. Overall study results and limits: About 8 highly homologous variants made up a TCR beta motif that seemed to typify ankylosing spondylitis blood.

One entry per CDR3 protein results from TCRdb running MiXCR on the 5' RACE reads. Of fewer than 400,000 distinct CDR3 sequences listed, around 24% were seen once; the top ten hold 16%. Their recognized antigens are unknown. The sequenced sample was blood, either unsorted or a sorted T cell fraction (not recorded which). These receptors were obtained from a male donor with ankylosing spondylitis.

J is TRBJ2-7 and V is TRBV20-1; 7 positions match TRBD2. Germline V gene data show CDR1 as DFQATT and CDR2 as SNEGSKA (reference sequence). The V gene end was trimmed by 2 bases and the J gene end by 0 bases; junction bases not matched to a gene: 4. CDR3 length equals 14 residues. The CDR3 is CSARWGGFSYEQYF. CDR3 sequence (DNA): TGCAGTGCTAGATGGGGGGGGTTCTCCTACGAGCAGTACTTC.

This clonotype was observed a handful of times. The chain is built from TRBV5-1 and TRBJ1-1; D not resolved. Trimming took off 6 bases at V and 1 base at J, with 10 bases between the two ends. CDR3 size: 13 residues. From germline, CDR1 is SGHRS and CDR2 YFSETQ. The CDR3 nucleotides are TGCGCCAGCACCTCTTCGGGGAACACTGAAGCTTTCTTT. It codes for CASTSSGNTEAFF.

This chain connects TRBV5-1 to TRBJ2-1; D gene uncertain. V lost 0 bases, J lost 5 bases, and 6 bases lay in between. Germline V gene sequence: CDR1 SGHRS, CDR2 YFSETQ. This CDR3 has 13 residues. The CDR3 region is CASSLVPDNEQFF. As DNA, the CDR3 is TGCGCCAGCAGCTTGGTGCCTGACAATGAGCAGTTCTTC.

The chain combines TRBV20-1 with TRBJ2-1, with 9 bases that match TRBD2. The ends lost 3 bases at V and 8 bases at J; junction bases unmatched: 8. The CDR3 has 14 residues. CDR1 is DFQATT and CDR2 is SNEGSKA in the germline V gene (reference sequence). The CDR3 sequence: CSASGAGGSDEQFF. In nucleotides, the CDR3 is TGCAGTGCTAGTGGAGCGGGAGGTTCGGATGAGCAGTTCTTC.

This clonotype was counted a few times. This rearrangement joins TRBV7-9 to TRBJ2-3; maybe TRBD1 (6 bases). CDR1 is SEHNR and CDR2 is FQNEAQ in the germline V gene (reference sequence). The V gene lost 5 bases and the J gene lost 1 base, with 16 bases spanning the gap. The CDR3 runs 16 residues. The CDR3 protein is CASSPNNRVGTDTQYF. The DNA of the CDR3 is TGTGCCAGCAGCCCTAATAACAGGGTTGGCACAGATACGCAGTATTTT.

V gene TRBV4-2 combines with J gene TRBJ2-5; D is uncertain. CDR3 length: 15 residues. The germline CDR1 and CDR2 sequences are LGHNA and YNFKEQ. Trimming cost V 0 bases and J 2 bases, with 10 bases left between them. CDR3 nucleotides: TGTGCCAGCAGCCAAGAATGGCATGGGCAAGAGACCCAGTACTTC. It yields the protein CASSQEWHGQETQYF.

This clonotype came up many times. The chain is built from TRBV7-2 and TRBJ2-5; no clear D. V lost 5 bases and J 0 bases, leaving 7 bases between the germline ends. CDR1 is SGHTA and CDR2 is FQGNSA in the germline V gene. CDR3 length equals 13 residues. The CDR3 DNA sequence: TGTGCCAGCAGCCCGGTGTACCAAGAGACCCAGTACTTC. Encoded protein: CASSPVYQETQYF.

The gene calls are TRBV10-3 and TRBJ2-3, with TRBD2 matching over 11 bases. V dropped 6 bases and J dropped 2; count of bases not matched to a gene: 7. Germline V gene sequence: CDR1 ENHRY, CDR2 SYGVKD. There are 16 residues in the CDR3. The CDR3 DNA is TGTGCCATCAGCCAGACTAGCGGGGCTTTCACAGATACGCAGTATTTT. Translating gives CAISQTSGAFTDTQYF.

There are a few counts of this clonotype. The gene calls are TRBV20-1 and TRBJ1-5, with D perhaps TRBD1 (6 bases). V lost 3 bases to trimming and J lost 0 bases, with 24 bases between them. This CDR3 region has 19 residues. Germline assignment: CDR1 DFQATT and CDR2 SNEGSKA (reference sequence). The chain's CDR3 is CSARGVRGQGTYSNQPQHF. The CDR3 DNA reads TGCAGTGCTAGGGGAGTCCGGGGGCAAGGAACCTATAGCAATCAGCCCCAGCATTTT.

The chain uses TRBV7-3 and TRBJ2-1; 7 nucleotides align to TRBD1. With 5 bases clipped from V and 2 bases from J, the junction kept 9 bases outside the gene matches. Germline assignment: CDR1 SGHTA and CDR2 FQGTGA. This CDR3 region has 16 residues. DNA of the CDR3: TGTGCCAGCAGCCCCCAAACAGGGGTCCCCTACAATGAGCAGTTCTTC. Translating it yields CASSPQTGVPYNEQFF.

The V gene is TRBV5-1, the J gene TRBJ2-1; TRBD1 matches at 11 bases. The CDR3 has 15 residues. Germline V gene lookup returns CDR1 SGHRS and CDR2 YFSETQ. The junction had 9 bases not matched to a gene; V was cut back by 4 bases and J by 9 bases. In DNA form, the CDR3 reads TGCGCCAGCAGCGTCGGACAGGGGGCGCTTGGTGAGCAGTTCTTC. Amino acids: CASSVGQGALGEQFF.

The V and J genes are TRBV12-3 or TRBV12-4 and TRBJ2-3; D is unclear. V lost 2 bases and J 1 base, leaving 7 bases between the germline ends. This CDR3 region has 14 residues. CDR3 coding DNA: TGTGCCAGCAGTTTATTTTCCGGCACAGATACGCAGTATTTT. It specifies CASSLFSGTDTQYF.

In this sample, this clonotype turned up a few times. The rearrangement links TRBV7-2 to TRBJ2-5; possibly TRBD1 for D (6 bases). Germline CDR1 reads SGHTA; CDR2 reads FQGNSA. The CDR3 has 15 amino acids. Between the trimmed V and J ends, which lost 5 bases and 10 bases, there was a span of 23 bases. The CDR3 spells CASSLTRTAPRDQYF. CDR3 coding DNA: TGTGCCAGCAGCCTAACCAGGACAGCCCCACGTGACCAGTACTTC.

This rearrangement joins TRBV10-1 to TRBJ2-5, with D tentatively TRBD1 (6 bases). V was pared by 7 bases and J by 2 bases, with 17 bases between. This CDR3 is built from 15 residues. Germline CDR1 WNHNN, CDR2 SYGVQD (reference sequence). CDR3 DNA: TGCGCCAGCAACGTTCCCTGGGACAATCAAGAGACCCAGTACTTC. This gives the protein CASNVPWDNQETQYF.

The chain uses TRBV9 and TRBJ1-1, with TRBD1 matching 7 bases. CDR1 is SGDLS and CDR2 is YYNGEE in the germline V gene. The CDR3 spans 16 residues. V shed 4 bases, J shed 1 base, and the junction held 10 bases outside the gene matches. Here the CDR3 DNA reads TGTGCCAGCAGCCCGGGGACAGCCACAACGAACACTGAAGCTTTCTTT. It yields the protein CASSPGTATTNTEAFF.

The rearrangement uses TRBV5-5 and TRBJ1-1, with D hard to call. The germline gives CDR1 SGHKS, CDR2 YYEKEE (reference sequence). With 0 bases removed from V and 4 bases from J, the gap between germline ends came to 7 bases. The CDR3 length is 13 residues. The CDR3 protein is CASSLVLFTEAFF. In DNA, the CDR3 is TGTGCCAGCAGCTTGGTACTTTTCACTGAAGCTTTCTTT.

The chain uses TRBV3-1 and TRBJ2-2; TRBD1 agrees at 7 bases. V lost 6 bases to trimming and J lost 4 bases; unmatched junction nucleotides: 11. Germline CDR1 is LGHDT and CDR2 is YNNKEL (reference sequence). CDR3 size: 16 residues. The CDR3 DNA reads TGTGCCAGCAGTCCACGTAGGGACAGCACCACCGGGGAGCTGTTTTTT. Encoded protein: CASSPRRDSTTGELFF.

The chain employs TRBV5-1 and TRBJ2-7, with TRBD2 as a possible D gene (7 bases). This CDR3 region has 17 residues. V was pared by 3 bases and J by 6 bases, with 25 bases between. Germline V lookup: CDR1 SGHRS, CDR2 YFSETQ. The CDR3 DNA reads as TGCGCCAGCAGCTATGAACCGATGGGGGGGCTAACGGGCGAGCAGTACTTC. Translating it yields CASSYEPMGGLTGEQYF.

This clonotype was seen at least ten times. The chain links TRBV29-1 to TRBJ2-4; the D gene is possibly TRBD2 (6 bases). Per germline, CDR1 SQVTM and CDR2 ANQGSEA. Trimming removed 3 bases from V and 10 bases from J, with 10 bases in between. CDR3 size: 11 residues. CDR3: CSVDMAGIQYF. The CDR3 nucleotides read TGCAGCGTTGACATGGCGGGGATTCAGTACTTC.

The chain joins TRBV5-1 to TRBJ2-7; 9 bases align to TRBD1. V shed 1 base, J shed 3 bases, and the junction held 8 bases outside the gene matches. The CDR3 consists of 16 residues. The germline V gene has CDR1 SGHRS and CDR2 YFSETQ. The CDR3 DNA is TGCGCCAGCAGCTTGCCGACCGGGACAGGGAACTACGAGCAGTACTTC. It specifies CASSLPTGTGNYEQYF. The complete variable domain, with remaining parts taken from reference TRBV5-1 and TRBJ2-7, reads KAGVTQTPRYLIKTRGQQVTLSCSPISGHRSVSWYQQTPGQGLQFLFEYFSETQRNKGNFPGRFSGRQFSNSRSEMNVSTLELGDSALYLCASSLPTGTGNYEQYFGPGTRLTVT.